This TCR beta chain was sequenced for a study of cytomegalovirus exposure and HLA in healthy donors. Germline CDR1 and CDR2: LGHNA and YNFKEQ. V was clipped by 0 bases and J by 1 base, with 6 bases between them. The CDR3 runs 15 residues. PCR involved 60 Vbeta and 13 Jbeta primers. Profiled with immunoSEQ multiplex PCR; TCRdb holds only in-frame clones, not every one. The sample shows some 90,000 clones, over 60% of them seen only once. This clone was recorded a few times. This TCR was recovered from a man younger than 40 in good health and CMV-seropositive. V and J are TRBV4-2 and TRBJ2-2; a weak D match, TRBD2 (5 bases). The sample was PBMCs. The CDR3 spells CASSQDRENTGELFF. In DNA form, the CDR3 reads TGTGCCAGCAGCCAAGATCGGGAGAACACCGGGGAGCTGTTTTTT.